What follows describes a single T cell receptor beta chain. As for time point: persistent/refractory GD, antithyroid drugs over 5 years with positive TRAb. After RNA was extracted from PBMCs, the TCR library was made from it. A blood draw put around 9 milliliters of peripheral blood into EDTA tubes. The data were obtained in a study of regulatory T cells in long-lasting Graves disease. In the study overall: Over-5-year antithyroid drug use with positive TSH receptor antibodies defined persistent Graves' disease in the study.

Combining iRepertoire HTBI primers with Arm-PCR of CDR3 regions, the authors built TCR beta libraries. TCRdb re-called the multiplex PCR reads with MiXCR, one entry per CDR3 protein. The table includes about 430,000 distinct CDR3 sequences, under 25% detected once. The sample was peripheral blood mononuclear cells (PBMCs), taken when the disease was refractory, from a patient treated with antithyroid drugs. The receptor's source is a female donor with Graves disease.

DNA of the CDR3: TGCAGTGTTCCCGGGACAGGGGGCACTGAAGCTTTCTTT. Translated: CSVPGTGGTEAFF. V usage is TRBV20-1 and J usage is TRBJ1-1; the match to TRBD1 covers 11 bases. V was clipped by 7 bases and J by 4 bases; unmatched bases: 5. The CDR3 has 13 amino acids. The germline gives CDR1 DFQATT, CDR2 SNEGSKA (reference sequence).